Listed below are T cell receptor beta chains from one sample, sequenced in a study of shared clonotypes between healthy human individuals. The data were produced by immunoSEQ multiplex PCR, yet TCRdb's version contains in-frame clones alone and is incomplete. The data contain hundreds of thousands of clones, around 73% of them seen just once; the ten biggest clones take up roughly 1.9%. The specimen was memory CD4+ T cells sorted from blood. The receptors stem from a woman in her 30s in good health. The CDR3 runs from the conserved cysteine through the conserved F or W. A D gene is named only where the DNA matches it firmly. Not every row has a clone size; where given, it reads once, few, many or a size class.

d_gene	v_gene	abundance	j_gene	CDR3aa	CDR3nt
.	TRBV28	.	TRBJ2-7	CASSLGVYEQYF	TGTGCCAGCAGTTTGGGAGTTTACGAGCAGTACTTC
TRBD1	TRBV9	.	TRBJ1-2	CASSGRNRDSYGYTF	TGTGCCAGCAGCGGGAGGAACCGGGACAGCTATGGCTACACCTTC
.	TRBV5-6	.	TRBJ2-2	CASIRYGTNTGELFF	TGTGCCAGCATCAGATACGGGACCAACACCGGGGAGCTGTTTTTT
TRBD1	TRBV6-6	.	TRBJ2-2	CASSSWDRAKGELFF	TGTGCCAGCAGCTCCTGGGACAGGGCGAAAGGGGAGCTGTTTTTT
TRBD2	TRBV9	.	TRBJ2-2	CASSLRLAPTGELFF	TGTGCCAGCAGCCTGCGACTAGCGCCCACCGGGGAGCTGTTTTTT
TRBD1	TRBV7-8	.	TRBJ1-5	CASSFRGTGRSNQPQHF	TGTGCCAGCAGCTTCCGGGGGACAGGGCGAAGCAATCAGCCCCAGCATTTT
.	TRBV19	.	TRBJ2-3	CASSPDGLRGDTQYF	TGTGCCAGTAGTCCGGACGGGCTCCGCGGAGATACGCAGTATTTT
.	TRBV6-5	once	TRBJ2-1	CASSFKRAGLNEQFF	TGTGCCAGCAGTTTTAAGAGGGCGGGCCTCAATGAGCAGTTCTTC
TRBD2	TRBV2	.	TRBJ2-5	CASSWQPGGQETQYF	TGTGCCAGCAGTTGGCAGCCGGGGGGCCAAGAGACCCAGTACTTC
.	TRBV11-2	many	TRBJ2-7	CASSSQGYEQYF	TGTGCCAGCAGCTCACAGGGATACGAGCAGTACTTC
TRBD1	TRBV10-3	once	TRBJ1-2	CAIIGTGGIGYTF	TGTGCCATCATAGGGACAGGGGGCATTGGCTACACCTTC
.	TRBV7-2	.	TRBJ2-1	CASSLGDQREQFF	TGTGCCAGCAGCTTAGGAGACCAGCGAGAGCAGTTCTTC
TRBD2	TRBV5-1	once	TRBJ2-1	CASSLTSGSLNEQFF	TGCGCCAGCAGCTTAACTAGCGGGAGTCTCAATGAGCAGTTCTTC
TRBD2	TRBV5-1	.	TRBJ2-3	CASSAHPGLTTDTQYF	TGCGCCAGCAGCGCCCACCCGGGACTAACGACAGATACGCAGTATTTT
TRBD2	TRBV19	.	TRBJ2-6	CASNEGRATGANVLTF	TGTGCCAGTAATGAAGGGAGGGCTACTGGGGCCAACGTCCTGACTTTC
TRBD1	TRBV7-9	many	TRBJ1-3	CASSYGQGRINTIYF	TGTGCCAGCAGCTACGGACAGGGGAGGATAAACACCATATATTTT
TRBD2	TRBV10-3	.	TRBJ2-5	CAISDPGLAGLYEFGTQYF	TGTGCCATCAGTGACCCGGGACTAGCGGGACTTTACGAGTTTGGGACCCAGTACTTC
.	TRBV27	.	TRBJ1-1	CASGVHPAEAFF	TGTGCCAGCGGGGTCCACCCTGCTGAAGCTTTCTTT
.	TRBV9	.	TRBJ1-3	CASSVVDSSSGNTIYF	TGTGCCAGCAGCGTAGTCGATAGTAGCTCTGGAAACACCATATATTTT
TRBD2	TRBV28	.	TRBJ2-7	CASMGLAGNYEQYF	TGTGCCAGCATGGGACTAGCGGGAAATTACGAGCAGTACTTC
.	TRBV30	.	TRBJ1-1	CAWIPGTWTTEAFF	TGTGCCTGGATTCCCGGGACTTGGACCACTGAAGCTTTCTTT
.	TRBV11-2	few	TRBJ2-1	CASSYSASGFDEQFF	TGTGCCAGCAGCTACTCCGCCTCAGGTTTCGATGAGCAGTTCTTC
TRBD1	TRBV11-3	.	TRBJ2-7	CASSVGQGGSYEQYF	TGTGCCAGCAGCGTCGGACAGGGGGGTTCCTACGAGCAGTACTTC